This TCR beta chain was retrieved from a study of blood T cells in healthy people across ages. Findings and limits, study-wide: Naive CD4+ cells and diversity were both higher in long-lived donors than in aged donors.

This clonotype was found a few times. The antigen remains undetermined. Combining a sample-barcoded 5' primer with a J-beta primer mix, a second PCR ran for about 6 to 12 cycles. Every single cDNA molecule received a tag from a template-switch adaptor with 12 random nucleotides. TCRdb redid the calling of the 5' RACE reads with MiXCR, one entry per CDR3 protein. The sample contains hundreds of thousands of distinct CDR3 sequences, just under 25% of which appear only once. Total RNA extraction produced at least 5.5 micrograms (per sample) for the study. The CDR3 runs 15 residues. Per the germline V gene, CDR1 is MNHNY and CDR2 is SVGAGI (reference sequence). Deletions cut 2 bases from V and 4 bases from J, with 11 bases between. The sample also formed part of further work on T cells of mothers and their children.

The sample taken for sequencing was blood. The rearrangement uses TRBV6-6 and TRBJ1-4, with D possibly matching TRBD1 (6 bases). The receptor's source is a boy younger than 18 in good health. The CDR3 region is CASSYPTGVNEKLFF. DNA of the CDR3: TGTGCCAGCAGTTACCCGACAGGAGTTAATGAAAAACTGTTTTTT.